One sample yielded the 4 T cell receptor beta chains listed below, sequenced in a study of blood T cells in healthy people across ages (dated by TCRdb to about 2015). The library relied on 5' RACE. Sequencing was carried out with an Illumina HiSeq 2500. A second PCR of about 7 to 12 cycles was run with a J-beta primer mix and a sample-barcoded 5' primer. Starting from the raw public reads, TCRdb applied fastp trimming at Q25, assembled clones with MiXCR and retained in-frame beta chains. Merged by CDR3 protein, the rows form single entries marked with the most common genes and DNA. For this sample the table gives approximately 800,000 distinct CDR3 sequences, of which more than 20% were detected only once. The top ten clones comprise approximately 3.7% of the sample. These sequences were also reported in another study, on T cells of mothers and their children.

The source material was blood. The receptors here all came from a boy between 10 and 17 years old in good health.

The rearrangement joins TRBV4-3 to TRBJ1-2; D remains ambiguous. The CDR3 runs to 15 residues. Germline V gives CDR1 LGHNA, CDR2 YSLEER. V gave up 0 bases and J gave up 0 bases, with 8 bases separating them. The CDR3 is CASSQESSTNYGYTF. For the CDR3, the DNA is TGCGCCAGCAGCCAAGAGTCCAGCACTAACTATGGCTACACCTTC.

The rearrangement joins TRBV4-2 to TRBJ2-7, with TRBD1 as a possible D gene (5 bases). Germline V lookup: CDR1 LGHNA, CDR2 YNFKEQ. Trimming pared 0 bases from V and 0 bases from J, leaving 12 bases between. The CDR3 extends over 16 amino acids. The CDR3, as DNA: TGTGCCAGCAGCCAAGATGGGGCAACGTACTCCTACGAGCAGTACTTC. It yields the protein CASSQDGATYSYEQYF.

V and J are TRBV11-2 and TRBJ2-1; 7 bases line up with TRBD2. V lost 3 bases, J lost 0 bases, and 5 bases stayed unmatched. CDR3 size: 16 residues. CDR1 is SGHAT and CDR2 is FQNNGV in the germline V gene. This CDR3 reads CASSLAGTNSYNEQFF. For the CDR3, the DNA is TGTGCCAGCAGCTTGGCCGGGACTAACTCCTACAATGAGCAGTTCTTC.

This clonotype appeared a few times. The gene calls are TRBV7-2 and TRBJ2-3; tentative D call: TRBD2 (5 bases). Trimming stripped 7 bases from V and 9 bases from J, with 11 bases between. CDR1 and CDR2 (germline): SGHTA, FQGNSA. The CDR3 has 11 amino acids. CDR3 amino acids: CASTLGKTQYF. In DNA form, the CDR3 reads TGTGCCAGCACCCTCGGGAAAACGCAGTATTTT.